The rows below give T cell receptor beta chains drawn from one sample of a study of CXCR3-negative and CXCR3-positive naive CD8 T cells. TCRdb re-analyzed the 5' RACE reads; it lists each CDR3 protein once, without DNA. The sample table includes approximately 130,000 distinct CDR3 sequences. What was sequenced was naive CXCR3+ CD8+ T cells from blood. Receptors originate from a human donor in good health. Some clones in this sample may be carry-over from other donors' samples. CDR3s include the opening cysteine and the closing phenylalanine or tryptophan.

V gene	J gene	CDR3 protein
TRBV20-1	TRBJ2-1	CSAQVPRGYSYNEQFF
TRBV27	TRBJ2-3	CASSLSSSTDTQYF
TRBV15	TRBJ2-7	CATSVNRGQGQYF
TRBV5-6	TRBJ2-1	CASSPGGGLNEQFF
TRBV7-6	TRBJ2-3	CASSSSGGPGDTQYF
TRBV19	TRBJ2-7	CASSIYARVNEQYF
TRBV5-1	TRBJ1-1	CASSLVGSYEAFF
TRBV7-2	TRBJ2-1	CASSPLGGNNEQFF
TRBV6-6	TRBJ2-1	CASSIKQGRRADEQFF
TRBV3-1	TRBJ2-7	CASRMRGEQYF
TRBV29-1	TRBJ2-1	CSVELPGQGLEFF
TRBV10-2	TRBJ1-5	CASRQQGPYYSNQPQHF
TRBV7-2	TRBJ2-3	CASSPQGFSVLNTQYF
TRBV19	TRBJ2-3	CASSSTRLAGRTDTQYF
TRBV4-1	TRBJ2-2	CASSQERHLNTGELFF
TRBV12-3/TRBV12-4	TRBJ2-7	CASSSASGSGGQYF
TRBV5-1	TRBJ2-3	CASSHSLAGNTDTQYF
TRBV2	TRBJ2-1	CASSEGPSSYNEQFF
TRBV28	TRBJ2-7	CASSLYRTGPPREQYF
TRBV13	TRBJ2-2	CASSLASQDTGELFF
TRBV7-6	TRBJ2-3	CASSSKGGGADTQYF
TRBV6-2/TRBV6-3	TRBJ1-1	CATERGFGTTEAFF
TRBV4-1	TRBJ2-5	CASSHLDRGEETQYF
TRBV29-1	TRBJ2-1	CSVDQREAYNEQFF
TRBV4-3	TRBJ2-3	CASSQDHVDLLTDTQYF
TRBV27	TRBJ1-1	CASTHLRGDTEAFF
TRBV7-9	TRBJ2-7	CASSGSGPSYEQYF
TRBV29-1	TRBJ2-1	CSVEQDRSRLNEQFF
TRBV9	TRBJ2-1	CASSPPLDEQFF
TRBV7-6	TRBJ2-5	CASSFDRGSETQYF
TRBV4-3	TRBJ2-1	CASSRDRGAYNEQFF
TRBV5-1	TRBJ2-1	CASSLGTSGGDEQFF
TRBV5-4	TRBJ2-7	CASSLARTSGRAFPYEQYF
TRBV28	TRBJ2-7	CASSRSGWLEQYF
TRBV7-9	TRBJ2-7	CASSSSREQYF
TRBV4-3	TRBJ1-2	CASSQGTGYGYTF
TRBV15	TRBJ2-7	CATSAEGYEQYF
TRBV5-6	TRBJ2-3	CASSPGQATDTQYF
TRBV4-1	TRBJ2-2	CASSLVTPYMNTGELFF
TRBV7-9	TRBJ1-1	CASSLVNTEAFF
TRBV6-1	TRBJ2-7	CASSELQGNYEQYF
TRBV15	TRBJ1-1	CATSRDEGSNTEAFF
TRBV9	TRBJ2-7	CASSAGLAGVWYEQYF
TRBV29-1	TRBJ2-7	CSVETSASGSHEQYF
TRBV29-1	TRBJ1-2	CSVERSAQGDYGYTF
TRBV5-1	TRBJ2-1	CARSGSGAYNEQFF
TRBV7-9	TRBJ2-1	CASSSTSGRAIYDEQFF
TRBV11-2	TRBJ2-3	CASSTPGTGYVGTDTQYF
TRBV7-2	TRBJ2-7	CASSYPQEYEQYF
TRBV28	TRBJ2-1	CASSYAMIEQFF
TRBV27	TRBJ1-1	CASSSLEGENTEAFF
TRBV6-1	TRBJ1-1	CASTGPGTAEAFF
TRBV4-1	TRBJ1-6	CASSQTGNNSPLHF
TRBV18	TRBJ1-1	CASSPPGQGTPF
TRBV15	TRBJ2-7	CATSNGGSSYEQYF
TRBV27	TRBJ2-1	CASSLSSGVYNEQFF